This paragraph reports one T cell receptor beta chain. What it binds is not known. The CDR3 runs 14 residues. These data originate in a study of T cell responses to AZD1222 COVID-19 vaccine. Study observations and caveats: The sample set comprised mostly white British donors with more females, and clonal diversity was possibly underestimated. Repertoire sampling occurred only after the peak T cell response. Increased Spike-specific TCR breadth and depth were observed after two AZD1222 doses.

Clones were sequenced by immunoSEQ multiplex PCR, and TCRdb holds only the in-frame ones, with some missing. The data show 130,000 to 150,000 clones, approximately 94% seen once. The origin of this receptor is an adult in good health. This sample comprised peripheral blood, obtained on day 0 of AZD1222 vaccination. The V and J genes are TRBV12-2 and TRBJ2-3. TRBV12-2 is recorded as a pseudogene. This CDR3 reads CASRLGRATDTQYF. The CDR3 DNA reads as TGTGCAAGTCGCTTAGGACGGGCCACAGATACGCAGTATTTT.